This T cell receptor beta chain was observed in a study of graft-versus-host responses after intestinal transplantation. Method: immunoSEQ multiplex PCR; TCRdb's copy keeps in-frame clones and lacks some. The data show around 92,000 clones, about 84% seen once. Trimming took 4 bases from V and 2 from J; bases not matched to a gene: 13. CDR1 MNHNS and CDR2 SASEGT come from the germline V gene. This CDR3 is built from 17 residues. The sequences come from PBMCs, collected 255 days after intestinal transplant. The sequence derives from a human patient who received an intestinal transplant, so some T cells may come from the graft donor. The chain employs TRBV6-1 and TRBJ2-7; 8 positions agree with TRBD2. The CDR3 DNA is TGTGCCAGCAGTGCCCGATTTGATAGGACTAGCACCTACGAGCAGTACTTC. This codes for CASSARFDRTSTYEQYF.